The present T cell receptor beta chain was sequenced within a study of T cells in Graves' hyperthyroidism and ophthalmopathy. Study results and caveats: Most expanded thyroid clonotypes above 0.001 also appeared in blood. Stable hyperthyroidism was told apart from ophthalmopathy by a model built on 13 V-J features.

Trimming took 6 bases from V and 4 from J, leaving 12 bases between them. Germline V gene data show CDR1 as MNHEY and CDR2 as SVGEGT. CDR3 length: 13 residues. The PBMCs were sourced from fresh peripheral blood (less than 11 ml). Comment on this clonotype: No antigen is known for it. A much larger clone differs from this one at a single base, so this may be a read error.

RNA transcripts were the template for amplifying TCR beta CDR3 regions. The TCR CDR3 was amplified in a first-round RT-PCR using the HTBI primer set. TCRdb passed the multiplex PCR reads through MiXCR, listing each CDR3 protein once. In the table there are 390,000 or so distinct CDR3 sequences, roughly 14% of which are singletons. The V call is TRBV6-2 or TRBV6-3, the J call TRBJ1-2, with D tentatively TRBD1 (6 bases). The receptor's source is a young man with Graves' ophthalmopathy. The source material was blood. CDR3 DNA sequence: TGTGCCAGCAGGGCCGGGGACACCTATGGCTACACCTTC. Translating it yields CASRAGDTYGYTF.